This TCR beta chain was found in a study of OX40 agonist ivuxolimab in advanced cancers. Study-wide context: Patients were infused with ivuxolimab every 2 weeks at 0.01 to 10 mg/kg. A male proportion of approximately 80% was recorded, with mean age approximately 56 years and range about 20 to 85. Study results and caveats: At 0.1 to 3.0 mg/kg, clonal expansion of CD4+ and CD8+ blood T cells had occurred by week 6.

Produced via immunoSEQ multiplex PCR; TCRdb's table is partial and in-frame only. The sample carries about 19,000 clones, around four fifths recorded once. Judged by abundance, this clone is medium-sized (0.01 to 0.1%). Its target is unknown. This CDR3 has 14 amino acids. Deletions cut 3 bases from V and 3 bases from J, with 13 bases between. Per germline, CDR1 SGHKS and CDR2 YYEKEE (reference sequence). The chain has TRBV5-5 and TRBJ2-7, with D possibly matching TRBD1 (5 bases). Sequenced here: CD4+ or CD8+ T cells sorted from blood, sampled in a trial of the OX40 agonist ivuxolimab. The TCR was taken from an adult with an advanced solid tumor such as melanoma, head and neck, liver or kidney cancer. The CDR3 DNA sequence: TGTGCCAGCAGCTCGTGGCAGGGTGACTACGAGCAGTACTTC. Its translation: CASSSWQGDYEQYF.